The entry below gives a single TCR beta chain sequence along with its context. The data derive from a study of blood T cell repertoires in COVID-19. Study-wide background: Some COVID-19 samples were acute and others convalescent; all came from the United States, Italy and Spain. T cells, B-cell-depleted T cells, or PBMCs supplied cDNA or gDNA.

Authors' methods: Estimated nucleated cell counts came from reference gene primer amplification. The table came from immunoSEQ multiplex PCR; TCRdb's copy has only in-frame clones and leaves some out. For V, J and clone size, that table is used; D and trimming come from the DNA. The profile shows hundreds of thousands of clones, approximately 80% of them singletons. The ends were cut back, 0 bases at V and 3 bases at J, with 9 bases in the middle. CDR1 is MNHEY, CDR2 SMNVEV, per germline (reference sequence). This CDR3 spans 15 amino acids. What was sequenced was peripheral blood. The chain recombines TRBV27 with TRBJ1-5, with D possibly TRBD1 on 6 matching bases. The sequence came from a woman aged 40 to 50 with active or convalescent COVID-19. CDR3: CASSLSRGNNQPQHF. The CDR3 region has the DNA TGTGCCAGCAGTTTATCAAGGGGGAACAATCAGCCCCAGCATTTT.